Presented here are 8 T cell receptor beta chains from one specimen sequenced in a study of identical twins (dated by TCRdb to 2016 to 2018). Receptor libraries were prepared by 5' RACE. TCRdb lists the instrument as Illumina HiSeq 2000. The raw public data were reprocessed by TCRdb itself: fastp quality trimming at Q25, MiXCR clonotype calling, in-frame beta chains only. Each CDR3 protein appears once, grouped with its most common genes and DNA. In all, the sample holds about 430,000 distinct CDR3 sequences, and about a fifth of those were seen once. The biggest ten clones account for 12% of the sample. The sample was naive T cells sorted from blood. The sample's cell subset or site label is to be understood as: cells isolated with a human naive T-cell isolation kit. These receptors originate from a man aged 50 or older in good health.

The rearrangement links TRBV29-1 to TRBJ2-7; D remains unclear. CDR1 is SQVTM and CDR2 is ANQGSEA in the germline V gene. The CDR3 runs to 11 residues. The V and J ends lost 6 bases and 7 bases respectively, with 13 bases between them. CDR3 sequence reads: CSVLQAKEQYF. Here the CDR3 DNA reads TGCAGCGTACTGCAGGCGAAGGAGCAGTACTTC.

V is TRBV20-1 and J is TRBJ2-7; possibly TRBD2 for D (6 bases). This CDR3 spans 14 amino acids. Trimming pared 6 bases from V and 0 bases from J, leaving 15 bases between. The V gene's germline CDR1 is DFQATT and CDR2 SNEGSKA (reference sequence). This CDR3 is CSAWEAGSSYEQYF. CDR3 nucleotide sequence: TGCAGTGCCTGGGAGGCGGGCAGCTCCTACGAGCAGTACTTC.

This clonotype was detected a few times. CDR3 sequence reads: CASSATQGGNSYEQYF. The CDR3 DNA follows: TGCGCCAGCAGCGCCACTCAGGGGGGAAATTCCTACGAGCAGTACTTC. The V and J genes are TRBV5-1 and TRBJ2-7, with a tentative D call TRBD1 (7 bases). The germline V gene encodes CDR1 SGHRS and CDR2 YFSETQ. The CDR3 has 16 residues. Trimming pared 4 bases from V and 1 base from J, leaving 18 bases between.

This clonotype was recorded at least ten times. J is TRBJ2-1 and V is TRBV5-3; TRBD2 matches at 8 bases. TRBV5-3 belongs to the ORF category, with a function that is uncertain. The J segment lost 2 bases and the V segment lost 1 base, leaving 2 bases of the junction unmatched. This CDR3 spans 15 amino acids. The CDR3 sequence is CARSLTSGAYNEQFF. CDR3 DNA: TGTGCCAGAAGCTTGACTAGCGGAGCCTACAATGAGCAGTTCTTC.

The genes are TRBV20-1 and TRBJ2-4; D is uncertain. The V gene lost 3 bases and the J gene lost 1 base, with 7 bases spanning the gap. CDR1 DFQATT and CDR2 SNEGSKA come from the germline V gene (reference sequence). The CDR3 length is 13 residues. This CDR3 reads CSARNWAKNIQYF. CDR3 DNA: TGCAGTGCTAGGAACTGGGCCAAAAACATTCAGTACTTC.

This clonotype was detected many times. This chain links TRBV6-1 with TRBJ2-2; TRBD2 matches at 7 bases. CDR3 length equals 15 residues. From germline, CDR1 is MNHNS and CDR2 SASEGT. J was trimmed by 4 bases and V by 6 bases; bases with no gene match: 8. CDR3 loop: CASSDGGRGTGELFF. DNA of the CDR3: TGTGCCAGCAGCGATGGGGGGAGGGGCACCGGGGAGCTGTTTTTT.

This clonotype was recorded many times. J is TRBJ2-1 and V is TRBV20-1, with unresolved D. The germline V gene has CDR1 DFQATT and CDR2 SNEGSKA (reference sequence). V lost 3 bases, J lost 5 bases, and 14 bases lay in between. The CDR3 is 14 amino acids. The CDR3 here is CSASRSNSNNEQFF. CDR3 coding DNA: TGCAGTGCTAGTAGGTCTAACTCGAACAATGAGCAGTTCTTC.

This clonotype was found many times. V and J are TRBV5-1 and TRBJ2-1; TRBD2 agrees at 9 bases. The V gene end was trimmed by 0 bases and the J gene end by 6 bases; junction bases not matched to a gene: 4. Germline CDR1 SGHRS, CDR2 YFSETQ. The CDR3 is 15 amino acids. CDR3 DNA: TGCGCCAGCAGCTTGGTTGGTAGCGGGGGCAATGAGCAGTTCTTC. It encodes CASSLVGSGGNEQFF.